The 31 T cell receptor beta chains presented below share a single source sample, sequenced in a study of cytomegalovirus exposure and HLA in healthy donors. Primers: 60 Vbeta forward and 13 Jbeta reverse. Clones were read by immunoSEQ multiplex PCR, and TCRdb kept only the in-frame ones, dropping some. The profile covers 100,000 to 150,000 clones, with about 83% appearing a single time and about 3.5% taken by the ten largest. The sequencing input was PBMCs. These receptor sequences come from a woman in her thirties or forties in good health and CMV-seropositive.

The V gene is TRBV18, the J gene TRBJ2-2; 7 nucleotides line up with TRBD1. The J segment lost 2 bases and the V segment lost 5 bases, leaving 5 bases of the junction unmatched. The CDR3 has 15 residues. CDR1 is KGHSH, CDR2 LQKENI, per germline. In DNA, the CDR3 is TGTGCCAGCTCATGGACAGGAGTAAACACCGGGGAGCTGTTTTTT. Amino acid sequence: CASSWTGVNTGELFF.

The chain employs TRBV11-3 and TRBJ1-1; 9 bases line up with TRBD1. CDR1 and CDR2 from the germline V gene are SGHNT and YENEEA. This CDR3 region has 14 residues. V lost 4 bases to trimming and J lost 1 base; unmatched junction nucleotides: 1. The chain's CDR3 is CASSSDRGNTEAFF. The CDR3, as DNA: TGTGCCAGCAGCTCGGACAGGGGGAACACTGAAGCTTTCTTT.

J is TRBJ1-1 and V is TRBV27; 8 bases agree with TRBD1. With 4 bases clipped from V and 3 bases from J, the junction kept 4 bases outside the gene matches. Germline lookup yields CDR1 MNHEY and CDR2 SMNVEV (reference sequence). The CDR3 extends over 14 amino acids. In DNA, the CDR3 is TGTGCCAGCAGTTCAGGGGGCTTGTACACTGAAGCTTTCTTT. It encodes CASSSGGLYTEAFF.

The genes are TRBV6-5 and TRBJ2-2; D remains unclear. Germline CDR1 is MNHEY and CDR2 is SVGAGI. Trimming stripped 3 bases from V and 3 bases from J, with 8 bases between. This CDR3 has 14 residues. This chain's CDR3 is CASSYGEDTGELFF. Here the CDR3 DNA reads TGTGCCAGCAGTTATGGCGAGGACACCGGGGAGCTGTTTTTT.

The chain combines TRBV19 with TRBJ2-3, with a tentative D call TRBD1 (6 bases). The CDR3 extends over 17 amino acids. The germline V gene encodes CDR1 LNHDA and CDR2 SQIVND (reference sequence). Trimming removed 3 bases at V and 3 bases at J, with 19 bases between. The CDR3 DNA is TGTGCCAGTAGTATCCAATCCGGGACATTGAGGACAGATACGCAGTATTTT. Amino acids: CASSIQSGTLRTDTQYF.

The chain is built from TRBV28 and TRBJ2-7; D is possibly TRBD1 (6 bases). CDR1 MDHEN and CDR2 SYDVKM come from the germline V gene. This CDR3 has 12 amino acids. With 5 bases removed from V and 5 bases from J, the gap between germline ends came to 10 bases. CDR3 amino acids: CASSITGNEQYF. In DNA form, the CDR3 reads TGTGCCAGCAGTATTACAGGGAACGAGCAGTACTTC.

CDR3 loop: CASSLPRGAGVYEQYF. DNA of the CDR3: TGTGCCAGCAGCCTTCCCCGAGGTGCGGGGGTTTACGAGCAGTACTTC. This rearrangement joins TRBV28 to TRBJ2-7; TRBD2 matches at 7 bases. J lost 4 bases, V lost 6 bases, and 15 bases had no gene match. The CDR3 has 16 residues. Germline assignment: CDR1 MDHEN and CDR2 SYDVKM.

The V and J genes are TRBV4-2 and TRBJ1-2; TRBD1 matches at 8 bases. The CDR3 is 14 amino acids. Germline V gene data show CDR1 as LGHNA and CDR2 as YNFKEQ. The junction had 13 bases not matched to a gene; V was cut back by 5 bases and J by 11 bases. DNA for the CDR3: TGTGCCAGCAGCTTAGCGGAAGGACAGGGTCTATACACCTTC. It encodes CASSLAEGQGLYTF.

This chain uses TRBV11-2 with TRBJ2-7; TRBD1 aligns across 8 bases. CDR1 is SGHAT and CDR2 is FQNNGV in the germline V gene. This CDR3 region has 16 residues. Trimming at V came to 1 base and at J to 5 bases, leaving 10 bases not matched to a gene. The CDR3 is CASSLAPTGAFHEQYF. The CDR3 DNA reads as TGTGCCAGCAGCTTAGCCCCGACAGGGGCTTTCCACGAGCAGTACTTC.

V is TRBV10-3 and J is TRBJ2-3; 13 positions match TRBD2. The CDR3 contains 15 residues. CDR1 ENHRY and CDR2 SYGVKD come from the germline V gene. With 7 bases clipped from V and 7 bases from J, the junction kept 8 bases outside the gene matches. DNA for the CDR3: TGTGCCATCATGGGGACTAGCGGGACGTCCTATACGCAGTATTTT. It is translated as CAIMGTSGTSYTQYF.

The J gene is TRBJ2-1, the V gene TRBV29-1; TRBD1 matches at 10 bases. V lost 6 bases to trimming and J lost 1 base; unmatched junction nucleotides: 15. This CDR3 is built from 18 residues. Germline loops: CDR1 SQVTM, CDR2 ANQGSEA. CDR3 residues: CSVTRDRGLLISYNEQFF. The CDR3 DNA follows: TGCAGCGTAACGCGGGACAGGGGCCTCTTGATATCCTACAATGAGCAGTTCTTC.

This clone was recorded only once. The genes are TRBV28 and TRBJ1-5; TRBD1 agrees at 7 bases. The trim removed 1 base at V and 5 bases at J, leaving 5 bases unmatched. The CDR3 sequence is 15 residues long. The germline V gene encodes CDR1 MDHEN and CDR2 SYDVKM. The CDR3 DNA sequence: TGTGCCAGCAGTTTATTAAGGACAGGCTATCAGCCCCAGCATTTT. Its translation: CASSLLRTGYQPQHF.

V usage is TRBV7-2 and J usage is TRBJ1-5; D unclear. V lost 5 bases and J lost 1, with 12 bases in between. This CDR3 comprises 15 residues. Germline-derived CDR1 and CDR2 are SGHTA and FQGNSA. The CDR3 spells CASSQVPSSNQPQHF. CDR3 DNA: TGTGCCAGCAGCCAGGTCCCCTCCAGCAATCAGCCCCAGCATTTT. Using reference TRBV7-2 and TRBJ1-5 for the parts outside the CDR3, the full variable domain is GAGVSQSPSNKVTEKGKDVELRCDPISGHTALYWYRQSLGQGLEFLIYFQGNSAPDKSGLPSDRFSAERTGGSVSTLTIQRTQQEDSAVYLCASSQVPSSNQPQHFGDGTRLSIL.

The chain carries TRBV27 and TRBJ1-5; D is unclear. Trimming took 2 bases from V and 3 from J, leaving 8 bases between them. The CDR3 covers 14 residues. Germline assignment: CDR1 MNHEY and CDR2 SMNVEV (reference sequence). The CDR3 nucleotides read TGTGCCAGCAGTTTAACCGGGGTCAATCAGCCCCAGCATTTT. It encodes CASSLTGVNQPQHF.

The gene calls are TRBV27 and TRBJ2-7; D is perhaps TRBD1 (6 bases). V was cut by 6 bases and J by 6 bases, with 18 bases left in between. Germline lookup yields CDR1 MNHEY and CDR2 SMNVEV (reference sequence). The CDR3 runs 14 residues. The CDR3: CASRLGQWLGEQYF. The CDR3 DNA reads TGTGCCAGCAGACTCGGACAGTGGTTGGGCGAGCAGTACTTC.

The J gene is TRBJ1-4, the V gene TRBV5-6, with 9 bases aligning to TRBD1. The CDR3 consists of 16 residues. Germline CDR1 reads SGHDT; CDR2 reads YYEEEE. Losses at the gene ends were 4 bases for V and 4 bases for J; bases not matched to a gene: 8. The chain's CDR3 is CASSQGQGRNNEKLFF. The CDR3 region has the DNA TGTGCCAGCAGCCAGGGACAGGGACGTAATAATGAAAAACTGTTTTTT.

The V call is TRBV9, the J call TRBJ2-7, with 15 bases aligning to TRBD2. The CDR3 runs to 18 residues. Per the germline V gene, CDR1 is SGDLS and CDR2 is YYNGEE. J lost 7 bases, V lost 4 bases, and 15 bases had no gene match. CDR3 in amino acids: CASSNGLAGGPGSGEQYF. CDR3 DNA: TGTGCCAGCAGCAATGGACTAGCGGGAGGGCCGGGTTCGGGGGAGCAGTACTTC.

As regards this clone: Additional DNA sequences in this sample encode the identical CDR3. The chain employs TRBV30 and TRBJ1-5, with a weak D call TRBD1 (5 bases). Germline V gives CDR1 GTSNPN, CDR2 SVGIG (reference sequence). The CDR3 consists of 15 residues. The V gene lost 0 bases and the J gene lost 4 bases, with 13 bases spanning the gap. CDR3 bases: TGTGCCTGGAGTGTAGGTGGGCAGGGAAATCAGCCCCAGCATTTT. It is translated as CAWSVGGQGNQPQHF.

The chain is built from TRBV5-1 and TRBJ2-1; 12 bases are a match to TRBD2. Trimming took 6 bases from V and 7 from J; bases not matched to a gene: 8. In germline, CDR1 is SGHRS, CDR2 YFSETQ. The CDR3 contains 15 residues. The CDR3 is CASNQGLAGMNEQFF. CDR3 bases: TGCGCCAGCAACCAAGGACTAGCGGGAATGAATGAGCAGTTCTTC.

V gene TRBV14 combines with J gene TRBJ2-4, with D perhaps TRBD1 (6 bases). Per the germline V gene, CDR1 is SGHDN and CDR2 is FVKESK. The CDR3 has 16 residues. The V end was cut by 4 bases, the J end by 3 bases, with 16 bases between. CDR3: CASSPRLHRDKNIQYF. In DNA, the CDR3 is TGTGCCAGCAGCCCCCGCCTCCACAGGGACAAAAACATTCAGTACTTC.

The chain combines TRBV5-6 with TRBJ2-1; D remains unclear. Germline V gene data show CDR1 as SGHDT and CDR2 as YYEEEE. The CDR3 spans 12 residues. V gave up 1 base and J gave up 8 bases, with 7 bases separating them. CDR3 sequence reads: CASSLFTDEQFF. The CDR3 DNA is TGTGCCAGCAGCTTGTTTACGGATGAGCAGTTCTTC.

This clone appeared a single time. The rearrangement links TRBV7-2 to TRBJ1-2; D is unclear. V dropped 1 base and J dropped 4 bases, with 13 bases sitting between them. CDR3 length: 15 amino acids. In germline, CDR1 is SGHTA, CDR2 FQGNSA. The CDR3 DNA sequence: TGTGCCAGCAGCTTAGGAGGGCCGCCGGCCTATGGCTACACCTTC. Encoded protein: CASSLGGPPAYGYTF.

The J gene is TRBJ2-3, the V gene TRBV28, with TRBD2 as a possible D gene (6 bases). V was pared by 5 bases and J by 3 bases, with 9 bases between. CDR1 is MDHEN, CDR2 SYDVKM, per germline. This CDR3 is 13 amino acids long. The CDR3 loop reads CASSTGSTDTQYF. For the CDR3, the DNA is TGTGCCAGCAGTACCGGGAGTACAGATACGCAGTATTTT.

The chain's CDR3 is CASSRDSFADEQFF. The CDR3, as DNA: TGTGCCAGCAGCCGGGACAGCTTTGCTGATGAGCAGTTCTTC. The J gene is TRBJ2-1, the V gene TRBV6-4, with 7 bases matching TRBD1. Germline V lookup: CDR1 MRHNA, CDR2 SNTAGT. This CDR3 spans 14 amino acids. V trimming: 6 bases; J trimming: 8 bases; junction bases outside the gene matches: 10.

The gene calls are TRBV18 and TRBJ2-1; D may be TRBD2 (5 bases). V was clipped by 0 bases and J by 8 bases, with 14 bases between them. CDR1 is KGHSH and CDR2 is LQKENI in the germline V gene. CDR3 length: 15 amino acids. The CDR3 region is CASSPPLGSRDEQFF. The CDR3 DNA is TGTGCCAGCTCACCACCATTAGGGAGTAGGGATGAGCAGTTCTTC.

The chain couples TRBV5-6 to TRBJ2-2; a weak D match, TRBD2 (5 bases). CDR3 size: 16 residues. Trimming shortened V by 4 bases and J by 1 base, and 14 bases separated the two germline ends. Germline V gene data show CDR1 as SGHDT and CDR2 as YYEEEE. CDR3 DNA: TGTGCCAGCAGCCCCCGTCGGGCGGGGAACACCGGGGAGCTGTTTTTT. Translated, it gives CASSPRRAGNTGELFF.

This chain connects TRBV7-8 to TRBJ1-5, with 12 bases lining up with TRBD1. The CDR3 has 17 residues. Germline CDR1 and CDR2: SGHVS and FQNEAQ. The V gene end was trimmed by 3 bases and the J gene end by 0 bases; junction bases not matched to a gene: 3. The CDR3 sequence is CASSLGQGAYSNQPQHF. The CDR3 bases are TGTGCCAGCAGCTTGGGACAGGGGGCATATAGCAATCAGCCCCAGCATTTT.

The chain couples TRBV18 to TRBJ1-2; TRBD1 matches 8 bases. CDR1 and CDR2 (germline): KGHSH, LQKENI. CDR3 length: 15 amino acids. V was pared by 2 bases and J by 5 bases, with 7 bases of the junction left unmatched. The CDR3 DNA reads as TGTGCCAGCTCACCAATGGACAGGGTGACGTATGGCTACACCTTC. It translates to CASSPMDRVTYGYTF.

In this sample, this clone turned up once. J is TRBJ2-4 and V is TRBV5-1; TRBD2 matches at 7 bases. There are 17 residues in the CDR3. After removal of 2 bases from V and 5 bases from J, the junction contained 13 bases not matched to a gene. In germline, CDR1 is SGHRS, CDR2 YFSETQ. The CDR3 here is CASSFRGGLKSENIQYF. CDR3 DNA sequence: TGCGCCAGCAGCTTCCGCGGGGGACTGAAGTCTGAAAACATTCAGTACTTC.

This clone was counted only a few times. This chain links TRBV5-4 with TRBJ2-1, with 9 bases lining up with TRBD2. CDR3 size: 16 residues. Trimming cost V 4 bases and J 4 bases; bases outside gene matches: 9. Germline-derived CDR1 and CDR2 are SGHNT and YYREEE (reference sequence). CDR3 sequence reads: CASSQETSGGYNEQFF. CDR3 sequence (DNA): TGTGCCAGCAGCCAAGAGACTAGCGGAGGTTACAATGAGCAGTTCTTC.

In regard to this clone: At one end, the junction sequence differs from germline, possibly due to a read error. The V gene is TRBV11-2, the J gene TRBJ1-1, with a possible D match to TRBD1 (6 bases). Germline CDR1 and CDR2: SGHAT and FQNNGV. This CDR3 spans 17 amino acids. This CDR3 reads CASSLGKGVRALPSPRF. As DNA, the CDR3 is TGTGCCAGCAGCTTAGGGAAGGGGGTACGAGCCCTTCCCTCCCCTCGCTTT. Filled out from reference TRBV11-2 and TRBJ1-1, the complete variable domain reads EAGVAQSPRYKIIEKRQSVAFWCNPISGHATLYWYQQILGQGPKLLIQFQNNGVVDDSQLPKDRFSAERLKGVDSTLKIQPAKLEDSAVYLCASSLGKGVRALPSPRFGQGTRLTVV.